This T cell receptor (beta chain) is from a study of cytomegalovirus exposure and HLA in healthy donors. This PCR relied on a set of 60 Vbeta primers and 13 Jbeta primers. Clones were read by immunoSEQ multiplex PCR, and TCRdb kept only the in-frame ones, dropping some. Of more than 100,000 clones listed, roughly 15% are singletons. Turning to this clone: What it binds is not known.

Study-wide points: Using a false discovery rate of 0.05, a later analysis showed that some 16,000 TCR beta sequences were associated with HLA alleles.

Input material: PBMCs. This clonotype was obtained from a young woman in good health and CMV-seronegative.

CDR3 nucleotide sequence: TGTGCCAGCAGCGTAGATCCCGTCACAGGGGTAGAAACTGAAGCTTTCTTT. Translation: CASSVDPVTGVETEAFF. This chain uses TRBV9 with TRBJ1-1, with TRBD1 matching 7 bases. CDR1 is SGDLS, CDR2 YYNGEE, per germline. V lost 0 bases to trimming and J lost 5 bases; unmatched junction nucleotides: 13. The CDR3 totals 17 residues. Filled out from reference TRBV9 and TRBJ1-1, the complete variable domain reads DSGVTQTPKHLITATGQRVTLRCSPRSGDLSVYWYQQSLDQGLQFLIQYYNGEERAKGNILERFSAQQFPDLHSELNLSSLELGDSALYFCASSVDPVTGVETEAFFGQGTRLTVV.